These T cell receptor beta chains were read from a single sample in a study of T cell changes during pregnancy in multiple sclerosis. Assay: immunoSEQ multiplex PCR; the TCRdb copy retains only in-frame clones and omits some. The sample lists fewer than 50,000 clones, roughly 95% seen once, with around 0.3% in the top ten. Sequencing was performed on CD4+ T cells from peripheral blood mononuclear cells, taken in the third trimester of pregnancy. These receptors all come from a female donor with multiple sclerosis, enrolled in a pregnancy study. Both conserved end residues are part of each CDR3. Size is stated for part of the rows, as once, few or many counts, or as a class when the clone is expanded.

j_call v_call cdr3_length clone_size cdr3_aa
TRBJ2-1 TRBV11-3 13 - CASSFSSYNEQFF
TRBJ2-2 TRBV7-2 15 - CASSPQGSPRGELFF
TRBJ2-2 TRBV27 13 - CASSQRNTGELFF
TRBJ1-2 TRBV9 15 - CASSTHRGRSYGYTF
TRBJ1-6 TRBV7-2 12 - CASSLVGSPLHF
TRBJ1-1 TRBV7-9 13 few CASSLVQNTEAFF
TRBJ2-3 TRBV2 14 - CASIRDTHTDTQYF
TRBJ2-1 TRBV28 15 - CASSSSGRTYNEQFF
TRBJ1-4 TRBV29-1 12 few CSVGGQGEKLFF
TRBJ2-4 TRBV2 15 - CASSPRAGGKNIQYF
TRBJ2-7 TRBV7-2 15 - CASSSGQGGVGEQYF
TRBJ2-7 TRBV7-2 16 once CASSLGGLAGAYEQYF
TRBJ2-2 TRBV18 19 - CASSRLSGGTFANTGELFF
TRBJ1-6 TRBV27 17 - CASSSRTGSSYNSPLHF
TRBJ1-2 TRBV5-8 14 - CASSRTGFGYGYTF